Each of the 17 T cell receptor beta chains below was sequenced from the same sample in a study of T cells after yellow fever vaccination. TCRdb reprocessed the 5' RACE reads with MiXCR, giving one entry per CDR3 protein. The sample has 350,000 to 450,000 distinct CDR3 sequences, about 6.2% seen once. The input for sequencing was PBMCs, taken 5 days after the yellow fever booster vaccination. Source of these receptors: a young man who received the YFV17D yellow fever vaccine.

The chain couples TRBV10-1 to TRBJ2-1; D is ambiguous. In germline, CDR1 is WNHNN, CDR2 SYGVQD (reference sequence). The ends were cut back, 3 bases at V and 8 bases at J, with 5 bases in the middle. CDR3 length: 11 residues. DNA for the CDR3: TGCGCCAGCAGTGAAAGGGATGAGCAGTTCTTC. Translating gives CASSERDEQFF.

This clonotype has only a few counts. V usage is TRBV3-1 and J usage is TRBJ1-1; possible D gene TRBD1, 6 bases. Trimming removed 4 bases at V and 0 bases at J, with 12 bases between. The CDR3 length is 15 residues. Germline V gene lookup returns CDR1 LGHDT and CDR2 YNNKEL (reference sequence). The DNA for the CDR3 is TGTGCCAGCAGCCCCCAGGGGCAGGTGAACACTGAAGCTTTCTTT. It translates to CASSPQGQVNTEAFF.

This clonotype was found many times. The CDR3 coding sequence is TGTGCCAGCAGCCAACCCGGAGGGTACAACGAGCAGTACTTC. Translated, it gives CASSQPGGYNEQYF. The chain recombines TRBV7-2 with TRBJ2-7; tentatively, D is TRBD2 (6 bases). V gave up 5 bases and J gave up 5 bases, with 16 bases separating them. CDR3 length: 14 amino acids. Germline values: CDR1 SGHTA, CDR2 FQGNSA.

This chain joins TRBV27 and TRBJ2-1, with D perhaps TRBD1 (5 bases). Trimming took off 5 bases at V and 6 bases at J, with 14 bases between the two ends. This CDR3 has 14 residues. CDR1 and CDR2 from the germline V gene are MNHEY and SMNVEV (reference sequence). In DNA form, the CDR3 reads TGTGCCAGCAGTACTGGCCAGGGCCGCAATGAGCAGTTCTTC. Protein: CASSTGQGRNEQFF.

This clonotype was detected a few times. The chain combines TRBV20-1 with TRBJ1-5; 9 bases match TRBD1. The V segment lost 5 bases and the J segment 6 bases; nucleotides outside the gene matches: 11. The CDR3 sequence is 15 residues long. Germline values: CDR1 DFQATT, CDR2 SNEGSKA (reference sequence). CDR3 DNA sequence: TGCAGTGCTGTTCCCTGGGACAGGGAGTTTCAGCCCCAGCATTTT. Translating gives CSAVPWDREFQPQHF.

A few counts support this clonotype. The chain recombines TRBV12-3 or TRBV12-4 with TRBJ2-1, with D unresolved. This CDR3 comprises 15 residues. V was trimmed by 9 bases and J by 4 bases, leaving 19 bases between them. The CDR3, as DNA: TGTGCCAGAGGTCCCCCCGTATCCGGGTACAATGAGCAGTTCTTC. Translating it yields CARGPPVSGYNEQFF.

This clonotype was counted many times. The CDR3 loop reads CASSLGDNRDPYTF. Here the CDR3 DNA reads TGCGCCAGCAGCTTGGGGGATAACAGGGATCCCTACACCTTC. The chain links TRBV5-1 to TRBJ1-2; maybe TRBD1 (6 bases). Trimming took 0 bases from V and 10 from J, leaving 16 bases between them. Germline loops: CDR1 SGHRS, CDR2 YFSETQ. The CDR3 has 14 residues.

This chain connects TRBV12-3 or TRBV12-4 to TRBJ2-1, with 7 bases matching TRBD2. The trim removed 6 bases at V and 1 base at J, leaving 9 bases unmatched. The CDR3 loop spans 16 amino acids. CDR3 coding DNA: TGTGCCAGCAGGTACCGGGACTACCGGTCCTACAATGAGCAGTTCTTC. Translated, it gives CASRYRDYRSYNEQFF.

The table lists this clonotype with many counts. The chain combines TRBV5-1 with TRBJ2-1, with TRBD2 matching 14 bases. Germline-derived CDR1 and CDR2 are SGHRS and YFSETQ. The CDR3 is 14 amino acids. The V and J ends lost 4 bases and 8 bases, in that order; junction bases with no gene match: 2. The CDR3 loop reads CASSPGLAGDEQFF. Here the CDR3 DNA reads TGCGCCAGCAGCCCGGGACTAGCGGGAGATGAGCAGTTCTTC. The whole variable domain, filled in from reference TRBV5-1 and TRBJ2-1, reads KAGVTQTPRYLIKTRGQQVTLSCSPISGHRSVSWYQQTPGQGLQFLFEYFSETQRNKGNFPGRFSGRQFSNSRSEMNVSTLELGDSALYLCASSPGLAGDEQFFGPGTRLTVL.

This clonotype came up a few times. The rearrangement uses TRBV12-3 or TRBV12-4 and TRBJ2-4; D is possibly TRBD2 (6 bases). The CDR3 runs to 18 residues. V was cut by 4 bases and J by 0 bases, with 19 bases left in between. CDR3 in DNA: TGTGCCAGCAGTTCGTCCTATCGGCAGGGACTAGCCAAAAACATTCAGTACTTC. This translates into CASSSSYRQGLAKNIQYF.

The CDR3 nucleotides are TGTGCCAGTTCGACGGGACACCCAAATCAGCCCCAGCATTTT. Translated, it gives CASSTGHPNQPQHF. The chain recombines TRBV27 with TRBJ1-5, with D maybe TRBD1 (6 bases). The germline CDR1 and CDR2 sequences are MNHEY and SMNVEV (reference sequence). This CDR3 is 14 amino acids long. V was shortened by 9 bases and J by 4 bases, with 16 bases between the two germline ends.

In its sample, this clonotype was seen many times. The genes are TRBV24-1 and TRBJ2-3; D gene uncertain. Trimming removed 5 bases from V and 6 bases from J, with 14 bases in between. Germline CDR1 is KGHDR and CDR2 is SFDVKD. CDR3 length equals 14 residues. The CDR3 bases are TGTGCCACCAGTGGATCGGGCTTAGGGGATACGCAGTATTTT. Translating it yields CATSGSGLGDTQYF.

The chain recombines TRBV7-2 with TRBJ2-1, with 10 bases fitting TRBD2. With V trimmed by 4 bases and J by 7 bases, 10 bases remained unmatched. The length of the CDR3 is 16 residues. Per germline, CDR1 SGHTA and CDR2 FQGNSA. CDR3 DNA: TGTGCCAGCAGCTCCATGCTAGCGGGAGACTTGAATGAGCAGTTCTTC. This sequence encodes CASSSMLAGDLNEQFF.

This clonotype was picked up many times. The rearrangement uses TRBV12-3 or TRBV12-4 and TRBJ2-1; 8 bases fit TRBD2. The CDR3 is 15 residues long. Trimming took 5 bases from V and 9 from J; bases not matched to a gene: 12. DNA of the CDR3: TGTGCCAGCAGTGATAAGGCGGGAGGAACGGGTGAGCAGTTCTTC. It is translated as CASSDKAGGTGEQFF.

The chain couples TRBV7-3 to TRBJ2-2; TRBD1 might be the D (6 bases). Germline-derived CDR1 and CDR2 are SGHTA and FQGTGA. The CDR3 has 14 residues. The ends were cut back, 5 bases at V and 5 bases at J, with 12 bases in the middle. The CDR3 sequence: CASSPQGWTGELFF. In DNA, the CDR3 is TGTGCCAGCAGCCCACAGGGATGGACCGGGGAGCTGTTTTTT.

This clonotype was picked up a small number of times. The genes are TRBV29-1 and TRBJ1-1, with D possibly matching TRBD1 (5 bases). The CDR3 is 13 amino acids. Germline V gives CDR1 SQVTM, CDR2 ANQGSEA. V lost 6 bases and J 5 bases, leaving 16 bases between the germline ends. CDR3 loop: CSVAGTLRTEAFF. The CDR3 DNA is TGCAGCGTGGCCGGGACTTTGAGGACTGAAGCTTTCTTT.

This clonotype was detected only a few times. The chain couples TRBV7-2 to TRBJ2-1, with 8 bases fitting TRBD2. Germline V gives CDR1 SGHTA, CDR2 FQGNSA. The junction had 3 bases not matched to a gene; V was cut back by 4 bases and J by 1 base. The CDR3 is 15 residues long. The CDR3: CASSSRLASYNEQFF. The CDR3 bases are TGTGCCAGCAGCTCGCGACTAGCGTCCTACAATGAGCAGTTCTTC.